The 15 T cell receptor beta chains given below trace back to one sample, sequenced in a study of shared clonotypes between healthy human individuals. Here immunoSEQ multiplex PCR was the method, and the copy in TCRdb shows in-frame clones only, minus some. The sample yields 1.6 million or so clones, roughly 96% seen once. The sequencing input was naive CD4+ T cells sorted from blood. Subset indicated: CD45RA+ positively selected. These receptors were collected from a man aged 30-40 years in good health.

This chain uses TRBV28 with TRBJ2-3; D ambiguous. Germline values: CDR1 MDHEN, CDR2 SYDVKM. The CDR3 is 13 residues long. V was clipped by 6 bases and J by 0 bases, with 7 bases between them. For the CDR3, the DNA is TGTGCCAGCAGCCGCCCTAGCACAGATACGCAGTATTTT. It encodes CASSRPSTDTQYF.

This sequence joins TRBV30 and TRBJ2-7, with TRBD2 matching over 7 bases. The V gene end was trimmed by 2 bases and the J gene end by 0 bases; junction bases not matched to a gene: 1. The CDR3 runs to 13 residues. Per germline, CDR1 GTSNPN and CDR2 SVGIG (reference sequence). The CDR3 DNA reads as TGTGCCTGGAGTAGCGGGAACTCCTACGAGCAGTACTTC. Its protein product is CAWSSGNSYEQYF.

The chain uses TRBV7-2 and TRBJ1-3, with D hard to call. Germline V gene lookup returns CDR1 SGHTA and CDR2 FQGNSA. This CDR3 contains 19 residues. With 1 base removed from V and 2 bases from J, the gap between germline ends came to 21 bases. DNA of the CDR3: TGTGCCAGCAGCTTAGGAGCTCCCTGGTTTCCGGGAGCTGGAAACACCATATATTTT. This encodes CASSLGAPWFPGAGNTIYF.

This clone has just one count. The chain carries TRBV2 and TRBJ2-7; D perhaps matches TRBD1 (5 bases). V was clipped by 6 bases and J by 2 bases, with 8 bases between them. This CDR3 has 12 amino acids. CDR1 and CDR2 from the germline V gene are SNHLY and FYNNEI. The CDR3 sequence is CASRQAPYEQYF. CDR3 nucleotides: TGTGCCAGCAGACAGGCGCCCTACGAGCAGTACTTC. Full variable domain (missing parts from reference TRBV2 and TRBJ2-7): EPEVTQTPSHQVTQMGQEVILRCVPISNHLYFYWYRQILGQKVEFLVSFYNNEISEKSEIFDDQFSVERPDGSNFTLKIRSTKLEDSAMYFCASRQAPYEQYFGPGTRLTVT.

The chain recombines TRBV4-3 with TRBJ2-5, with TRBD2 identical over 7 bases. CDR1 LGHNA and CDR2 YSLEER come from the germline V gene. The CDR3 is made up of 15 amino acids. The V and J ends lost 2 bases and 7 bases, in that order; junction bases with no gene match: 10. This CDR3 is CASSQTLGRVGTQYF. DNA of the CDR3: TGCGCCAGCAGCCAAACCTTGGGGAGGGTTGGGACCCAGTACTTC.

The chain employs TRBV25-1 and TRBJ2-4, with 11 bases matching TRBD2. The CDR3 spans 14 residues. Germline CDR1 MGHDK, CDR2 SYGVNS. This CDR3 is CARRLAGWGNIQYF. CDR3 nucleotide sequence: TGTGCGAGGCGACTAGCGGGATGGGGGAACATTCAGTACTTC.

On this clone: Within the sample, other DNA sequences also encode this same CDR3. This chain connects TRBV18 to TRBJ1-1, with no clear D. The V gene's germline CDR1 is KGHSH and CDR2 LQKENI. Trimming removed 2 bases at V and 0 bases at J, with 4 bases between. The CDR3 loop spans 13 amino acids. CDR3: CASSPLVNTEAFF. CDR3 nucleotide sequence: TGTGCCAGCTCACCATTAGTGAACACTGAAGCTTTCTTT.

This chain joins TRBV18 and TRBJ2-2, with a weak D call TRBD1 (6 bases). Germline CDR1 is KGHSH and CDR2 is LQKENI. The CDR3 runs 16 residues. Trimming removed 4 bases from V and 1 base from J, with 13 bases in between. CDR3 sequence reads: CASSLLSGQNTGELFF. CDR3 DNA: TGTGCCAGCTCACTACTATCGGGACAGAACACCGGGGAGCTGTTTTTT.

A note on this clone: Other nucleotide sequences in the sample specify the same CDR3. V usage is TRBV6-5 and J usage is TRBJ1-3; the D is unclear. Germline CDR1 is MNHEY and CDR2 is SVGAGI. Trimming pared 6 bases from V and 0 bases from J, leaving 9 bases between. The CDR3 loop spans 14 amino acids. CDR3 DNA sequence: TGTGCCAGCAGGGCCGCGAGCTCTGGAAACACCATATATTTT. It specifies CASRAASSGNTIYF.

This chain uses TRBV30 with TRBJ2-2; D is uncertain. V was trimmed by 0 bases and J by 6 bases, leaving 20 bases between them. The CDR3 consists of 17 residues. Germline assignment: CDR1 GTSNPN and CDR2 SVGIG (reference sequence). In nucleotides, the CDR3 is TGTGCCTGGAGTGTACTGATGGGTTTTAGAAACCCCGGGGAGCTGTTTTTT. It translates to CAWSVLMGFRNPGELFF. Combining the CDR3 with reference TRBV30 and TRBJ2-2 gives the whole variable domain SQTIHQWPATLVQPVGSPLSLECTVEGTSNPNLYWYRQAAGRGLQLLFYSVGIGQISSEVPQNLSASRPQDRQFILSSKKLLLSDSGFYLCAWSVLMGFRNPGELFFGEGSRLTVL.

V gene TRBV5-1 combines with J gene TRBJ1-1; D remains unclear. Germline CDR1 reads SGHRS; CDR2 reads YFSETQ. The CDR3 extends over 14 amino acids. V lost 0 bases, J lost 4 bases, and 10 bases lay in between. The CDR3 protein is CASSLEGSGTEAFF. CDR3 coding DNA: TGCGCCAGCAGCTTGGAGGGTTCAGGCACTGAAGCTTTCTTT.

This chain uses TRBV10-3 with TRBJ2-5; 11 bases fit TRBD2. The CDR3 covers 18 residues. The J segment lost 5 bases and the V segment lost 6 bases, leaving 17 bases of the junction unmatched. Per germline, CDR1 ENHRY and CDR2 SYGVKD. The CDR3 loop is CAISRDLVAGGLGETQYF. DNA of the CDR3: TGTGCCATCAGCCGAGACCTCGTAGCGGGAGGGCTAGGTGAGACCCAGTACTTC.

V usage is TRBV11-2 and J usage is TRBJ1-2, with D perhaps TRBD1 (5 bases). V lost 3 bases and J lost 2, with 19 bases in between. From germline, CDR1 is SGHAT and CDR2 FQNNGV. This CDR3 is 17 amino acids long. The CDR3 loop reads CASSFPPGTQTNYGYTF. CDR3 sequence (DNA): TGTGCCAGCAGCTTCCCCCCCGGGACCCAGACAAACTATGGCTACACCTTC.

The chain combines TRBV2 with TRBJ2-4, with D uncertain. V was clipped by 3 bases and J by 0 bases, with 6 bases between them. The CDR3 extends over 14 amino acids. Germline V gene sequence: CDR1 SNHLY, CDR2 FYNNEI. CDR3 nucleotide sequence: TGTGCCAGCAGTGACACCTTAGCCAAAAACATTCAGTACTTC. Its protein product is CASSDTLAKNIQYF.

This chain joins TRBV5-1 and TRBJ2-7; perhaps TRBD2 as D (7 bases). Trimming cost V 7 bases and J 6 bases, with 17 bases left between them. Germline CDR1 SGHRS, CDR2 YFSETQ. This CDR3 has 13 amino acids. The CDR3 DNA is TGCGCCAGCGGGAGGCCCGGGGGGCGCGAGCAGTACTTC. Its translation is CASGRPGGREQYF.